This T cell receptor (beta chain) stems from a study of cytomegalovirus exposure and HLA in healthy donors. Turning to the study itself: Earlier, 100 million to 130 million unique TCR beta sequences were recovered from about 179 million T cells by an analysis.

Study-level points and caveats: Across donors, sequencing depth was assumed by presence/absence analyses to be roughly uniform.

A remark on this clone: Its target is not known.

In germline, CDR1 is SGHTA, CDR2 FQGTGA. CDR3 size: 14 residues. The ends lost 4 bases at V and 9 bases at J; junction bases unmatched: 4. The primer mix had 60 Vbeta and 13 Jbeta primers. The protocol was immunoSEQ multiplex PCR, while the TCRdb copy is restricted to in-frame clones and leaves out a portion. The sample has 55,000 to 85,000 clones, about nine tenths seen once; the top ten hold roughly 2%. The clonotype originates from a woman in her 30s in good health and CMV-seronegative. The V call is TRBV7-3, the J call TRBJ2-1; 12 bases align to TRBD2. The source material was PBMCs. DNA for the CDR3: TGTGCCAGCAGCTCTACGACTAGCGGGAGTGAGCAGTTCTTC. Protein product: CASSSTTSGSEQFF. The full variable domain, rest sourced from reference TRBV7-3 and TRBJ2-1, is GAGVSQTPSNKVTEKGKYVELRCDPISGHTALYWYRQSLGQGPEFLIYFQGTGAADDSGLPNDRFFAVRPEGSVSTLKIQRTERGDSAVYLCASSSTTSGSEQFFGPGTRLTVL.